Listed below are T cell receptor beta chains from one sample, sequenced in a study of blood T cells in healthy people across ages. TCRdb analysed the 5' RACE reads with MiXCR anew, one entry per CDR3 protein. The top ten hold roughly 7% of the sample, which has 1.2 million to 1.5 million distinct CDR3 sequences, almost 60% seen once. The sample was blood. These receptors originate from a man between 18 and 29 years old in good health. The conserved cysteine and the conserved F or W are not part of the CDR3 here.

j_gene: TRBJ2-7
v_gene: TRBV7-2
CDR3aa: ASSFPTSGVNNEQY

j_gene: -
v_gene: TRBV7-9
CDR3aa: ASSSTGGPAEQY

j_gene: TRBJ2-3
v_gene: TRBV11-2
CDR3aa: ASSSRDRVSTDTQY

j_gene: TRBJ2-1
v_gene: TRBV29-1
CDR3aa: SGTGLQSSEQF

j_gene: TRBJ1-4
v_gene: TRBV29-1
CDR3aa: SVSTGAKLF

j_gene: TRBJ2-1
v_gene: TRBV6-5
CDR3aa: ASSRSRGAEQF

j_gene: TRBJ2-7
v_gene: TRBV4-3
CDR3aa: ASSQSGSRFSYEQY

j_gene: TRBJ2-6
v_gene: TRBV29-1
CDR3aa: TDCWGTSSGANVLT

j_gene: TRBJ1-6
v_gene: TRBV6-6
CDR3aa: ASSLGQGDGSPLH

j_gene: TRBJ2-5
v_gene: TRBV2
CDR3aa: AGDRQETQY

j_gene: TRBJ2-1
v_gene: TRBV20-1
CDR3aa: SARHRESVNEQF

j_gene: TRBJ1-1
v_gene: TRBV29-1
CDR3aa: SVASRMGQGNTEAF

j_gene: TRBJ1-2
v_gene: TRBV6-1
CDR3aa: AGGQTNYGYT

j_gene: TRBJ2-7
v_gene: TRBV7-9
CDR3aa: ASSLTPGQGPSYEQY

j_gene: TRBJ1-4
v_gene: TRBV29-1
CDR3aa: SVEEVGTLNEKLF

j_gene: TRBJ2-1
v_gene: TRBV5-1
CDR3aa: ASSLDGASYNEQF

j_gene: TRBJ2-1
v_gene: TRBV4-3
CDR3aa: ASSQDLLDYNEQF

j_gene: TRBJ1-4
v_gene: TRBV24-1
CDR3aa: ATSGTPNEKLF

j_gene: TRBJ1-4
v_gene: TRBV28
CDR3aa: ASLQSGGQGNEKLF

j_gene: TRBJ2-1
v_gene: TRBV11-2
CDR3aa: ASSFTSGSLNEQF

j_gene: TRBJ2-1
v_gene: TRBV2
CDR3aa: ASRGLTSGPSYNEQF

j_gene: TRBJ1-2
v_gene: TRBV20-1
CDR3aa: SASHGTFSNYGYT

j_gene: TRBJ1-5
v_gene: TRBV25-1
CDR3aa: ASSEWGDGNQPQH

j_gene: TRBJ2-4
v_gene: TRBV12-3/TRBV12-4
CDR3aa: ASSRDGANIQY

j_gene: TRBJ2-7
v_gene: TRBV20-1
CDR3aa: SAEGWDRGWYEQY

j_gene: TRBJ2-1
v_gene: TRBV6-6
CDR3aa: ASSYSSRGRGYNEQF

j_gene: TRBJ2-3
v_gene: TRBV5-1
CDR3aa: ASGGRGADTQY

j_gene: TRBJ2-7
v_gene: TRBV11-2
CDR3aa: ASSIDRNRQLAYEQY

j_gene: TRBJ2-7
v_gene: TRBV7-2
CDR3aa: ASSLRLAGGSGEQY

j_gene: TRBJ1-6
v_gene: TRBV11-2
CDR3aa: ASSLDPRESPLH

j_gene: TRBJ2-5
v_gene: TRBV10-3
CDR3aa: AISRGPPQETQY

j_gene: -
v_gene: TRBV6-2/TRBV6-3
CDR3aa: ASSNSRSYEQY

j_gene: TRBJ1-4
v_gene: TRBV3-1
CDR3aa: ASSLSGQGTNEKLF